The following is a T cell receptor (beta chain) sequence with its context. Assignments of participants to cohorts depended upon their own reported clinical history. Each recovered donor of Cohort 3 presented with two negative PCRs, clearance, or symptom resolution. This table comes from immunoSEQ multiplex PCR, and its TCRdb copy is limited to in-frame clones, with some not included. The sample has roughly 330,000 clones; about 85% are singletons. This specimen belongs to a study of blood T cell repertoires in COVID-19. Study-wide context: COVID-19 samples from acute and convalescent phases originated in the United States, Italy and Spain.

The V and J ends lost 1 base and 5 bases, in that order; junction bases with no gene match: 10. This CDR3 spans 15 amino acids. Germline CDR1 is GTSNPN and CDR2 is SVGIG (reference sequence). The sample consisted of PBMCs or T cells enriched from blood (not recorded which). This TCR derives from a woman between 25 and 40 years old who had recovered from COVID-19. V gene TRBV30 combines with J gene TRBJ2-5; 7 nucleotides line up with TRBD2. CDR3 DNA: TGTGCCTGGAGTGGGGTTCGGGGGGTTCGGGAGACCCAGTACTTC. It codes for CAWSGVRGVRETQYF.